This T cell receptor beta chain was captured in a study of identical twins. The study, taken as a whole, reports: Abundant beta clonotypes from cord blood had fewer insertions, unlike memory repertoires, which showed none. It was out-of-frame TCR alpha sharing in monozygotic twins that models underestimated.

This clonotype was seen a few times. The antigen is not known. A read error is likely, as this CDR3 ends without the conserved phenylalanine or tryptophan. No DNA is shown, since the ends of the CDR3 on it are uncertain; the CDR3 is the one TCRdb lists. The CDR3 has 11 amino acids, counting both end residues. Germline CDR1 reads SEHNR; CDR2 reads FQNEAQ (reference sequence). TCRdb reanalysed the 5' RACE reads using MiXCR and keeps one entry per CDR3 protein. The sample holds more than 600,000 distinct CDR3 sequences; about 18% are singletons and the top ten take around 13%. These same data were also listed under a study on T cells expressing NK-cell markers.

The sequence was collected from a young woman in good health. V and J are TRBV7-9 and TRBJ2-5; TRBD1, as called in the table, went unchecked against the DNA. Source material: PBMCs. The chain's CDR3 is CASSLLRPGHH.